The 13 T cell receptor beta chains given below trace back to one sample, sequenced in a study of T cell responses to AZD1222 COVID-19 vaccine. Clones were read by immunoSEQ multiplex PCR, and TCRdb kept only the in-frame ones, dropping some. The profile shows roughly 81,000 clones, 75% to 90% of them singletons. This specimen was peripheral blood, taken on day 0 of AZD1222 vaccination. These receptors originate from an adult in good health.

The V gene is TRBV5-1, the J gene TRBJ1-2; 9 bases are shared with TRBD1. Germline V gene lookup returns CDR1 SGHRS and CDR2 YFSETQ. The CDR3 has 15 amino acids. The junction had 5 bases not matched to a gene; V was cut back by 2 bases and J by 3 bases. CDR3 nucleotides: TGCGCCAGCAGCTTAAACAGGGGGCAGGACTATGGCTACACCTTC. Translated: CASSLNRGQDYGYTF.

This clone has just one count. The chain joins TRBV7-8 to TRBJ1-1; maybe TRBD1 (5 bases). Germline V gene sequence: CDR1 SGHVS, CDR2 FQNEAQ. There are 13 residues in the CDR3. With 8 bases removed from V and 7 bases from J, the gap between germline ends came to 17 bases. CDR3 nucleotide sequence: TGTGCCAGCCATCTGGGGGGATCCCGTGAAGCTTTCTTT. It yields the protein CASHLGGSREAFF.

The chain recombines TRBV2 with TRBJ2-3, with 8 positions matching TRBD2. V dropped 2 bases and J dropped 2; count of bases not matched to a gene: 3. Germline V gene sequence: CDR1 SNHLY, CDR2 FYNNEI. The CDR3 sequence is 15 residues long. The CDR3: CASSESREATDTQYF. Written as DNA, the CDR3 is TGTGCCAGCAGTGAATCGCGGGAGGCCACAGATACGCAGTATTTT.

The chain employs TRBV27 and TRBJ2-1, with a possible D match to TRBD2 (6 bases). Looked up from germline, CDR1 is MNHEY and CDR2 is SMNVEV (reference sequence). With 2 bases removed from V and 14 bases from J, the gap between germline ends came to 13 bases. This CDR3 region has 12 residues. The CDR3 nucleotides read TGTGCCAGCAGTTTAATCGGGAGTAGGGAGTTCTTC. This codes for CASSLIGSREFF.

The chain is built from TRBV3-1 (or the pseudogene TRBV3-2) and TRBJ2-5; TRBD1 or TRBD2 may be the D gene (6 bases each). The CDR3 has 13 residues. V lost 4 bases and J 5 bases, leaving 11 bases between the germline ends. CDR1 is LGHDT and CDR2 is YNNKEL in the germline V gene (reference sequence). The CDR3 coding sequence is TGTGCCAGCAGCCGGCAGGGGAGGGAGACCCAGTACTTC. This codes for CASSRQGRETQYF.

The gene calls are TRBV13 and TRBJ2-2; D is unclear. The germline CDR1 and CDR2 sequences are PRHDT and FYEKMQ (reference sequence). This CDR3 has 12 residues. V was clipped by 5 bases and J by 8 bases, with 9 bases between them. In nucleotides, the CDR3 is TGTGCCAGCAGCGGGGTCTCGGGGGAGCTGTTTTTT. Encoded protein: CASSGVSGELFF. The whole variable domain, filled in from reference TRBV13 and TRBJ2-2, reads AAGVIQSPRHLIKEKRETATLKCYPIPRHDTVYWYQQGPGQDPQFLISFYEKMQSDKGSIPDRFSAQQFSDYHSELNMSSLELGDSALYFCASSGVSGELFFGEGSRLTVL.

The chain employs TRBV6-5 and TRBJ1-4; D is uncertain. The V gene lost 8 bases and the J gene lost 0 bases, with 10 bases spanning the gap. CDR3 size: 14 residues. Germline-derived CDR1 and CDR2 are MNHEY and SVGAGI. CDR3 region: CASRIGSTNEKLFF. The CDR3 region has the DNA TGTGCCAGCCGGATTGGGTCAACTAATGAAAAACTGTTTTTT.

About this clone: One end of the junction does not line up with germline, which may come from a read error. This chain links TRBV27 with TRBJ1-6; the D gene is possibly TRBD1 (5 bases). Germline V gives CDR1 MNHEY, CDR2 SMNVEV (reference sequence). The CDR3 totals 15 residues. CDR3 in amino acids: CASSAGSSYNSPLHF. The CDR3 DNA follows: TGTGCCAGCAGTGCAGGGAGCTCCTATAACTCACCCCTCCACTTT.

V gene TRBV7-3 combines with J gene TRBJ1-1; D is ambiguous. The CDR3 contains 14 residues. Trimming removed 2 bases from V and 7 bases from J, with 14 bases in between. Germline V gives CDR1 SGHTA, CDR2 FQGTGA. The CDR3 DNA is TGTGCCAGCAGCTTATCCCCCAACAGTGATGAAGCTTTCTTT. Translated: CASSLSPNSDEAFF. Complete variable domain (other parts from reference TRBV7-3 and TRBJ1-1): GAGVSQTPSNKVTEKGKYVELRCDPISGHTALYWYRQSLGQGPEFLIYFQGTGAADDSGLPNDRFFAVRPEGSVSTLKIQRTERGDSAVYLCASSLSPNSDEAFFGQGTRLTVV.

This chain uses TRBV7-6 with TRBJ2-7; 8 nucleotides align to TRBD1. Trimming took 5 bases from V and 2 from J; bases not matched to a gene: 8. The CDR3 totals 15 residues. The V gene's germline CDR1 is SGHVS and CDR2 FNYEAQ. The CDR3 coding sequence is TGTGCCAGCAGCCTAACGGGACAGGATACCTACGAGCAGTACTTC. It encodes CASSLTGQDTYEQYF.

This clone was counted only a few times. The rearrangement links TRBV19 to TRBJ1-5; a possible D gene is TRBD1 (5 bases). Trimming pared 3 bases from V and 1 base from J, leaving 10 bases between. Germline CDR1 and CDR2: LNHDA and SQIVND (reference sequence). The CDR3 consists of 15 residues. CDR3 in amino acids: CASSIQAGSNQPQHF. The CDR3 DNA is TGTGCCAGTAGTATCCAAGCAGGGAGCAATCAGCCCCAGCATTTT.

The J gene is TRBJ2-7, the V gene TRBV23-1, with 9 nucleotides matching TRBD1. TRBV23-1 is sorted into the ORF group, with uncertain function. This CDR3 region has 15 residues. J gave up 0 bases and V 8 bases, and 8 bases lay outside the gene matches. DNA for the CDR3: TGCGCCAGCCCTACGGGGACAGGGAGCTCCTACGAGCAGTACTTC. Translation: CASPTGTGSSYEQYF.

The chain uses TRBV11-3 and TRBJ2-2, with 8 bases identical to TRBD2. Germline V gives CDR1 SGHNT, CDR2 YENEEA. The length of the CDR3 is 15 residues. The J segment lost 4 bases and the V segment lost 3 bases, leaving 4 bases of the junction unmatched. This CDR3 reads CASSFSGSSTGELFF. Written as DNA, the CDR3 is TGTGCCAGCAGCTTCAGCGGGAGCTCCACCGGGGAGCTGTTTTTT. The variable domain in full, with the rest retrieved from reference TRBV11-3 and TRBJ2-2, is EAGVVQSPRYKIIEKKQPVAFWCNPISGHNTLYWYLQNLGQGPELLIRYENEEAVDDSQLPKDRFSAERLKGVDSTLKIQPAELGDSAVYLCASSFSGSSTGELFFGEGSRLTVL.